This T cell receptor (beta chain) was profiled in a study of cytomegalovirus exposure and HLA in healthy donors. With 60 Vbeta and 13 Jbeta primers, the PCR was carried out. Profiling relied on immunoSEQ multiplex PCR, and the TCRdb table lists in-frame clones only, not all of them. The data contain 120,000 or so clones, 75% to 90% of them singletons. The V gene's germline CDR1 is LNHDA and CDR2 SQIVND (reference sequence). Deletions cut 7 bases from V and 6 bases from J, with 8 bases between. CDR3 length: 11 residues. The sequence was obtained from a female donor in good health and CMV-seropositive. This sequence joins TRBV19 and TRBJ2-3; D ambiguous. The material sequenced was PBMCs. The CDR3 sequence is CASTNFDTQYF. CDR3 DNA: TGTGCCAGTACTAACTTTGATACGCAGTATTTT.